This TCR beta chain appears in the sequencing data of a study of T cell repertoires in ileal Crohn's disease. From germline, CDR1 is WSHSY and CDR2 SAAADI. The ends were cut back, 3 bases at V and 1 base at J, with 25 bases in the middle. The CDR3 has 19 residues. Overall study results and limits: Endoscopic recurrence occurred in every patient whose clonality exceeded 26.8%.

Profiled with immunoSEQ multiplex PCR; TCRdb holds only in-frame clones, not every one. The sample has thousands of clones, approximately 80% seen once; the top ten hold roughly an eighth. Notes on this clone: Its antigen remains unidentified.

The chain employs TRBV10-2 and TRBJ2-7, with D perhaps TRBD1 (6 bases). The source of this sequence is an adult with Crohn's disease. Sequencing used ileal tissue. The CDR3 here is CASSEGYRVSLKSSYEQYF. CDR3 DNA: TGCGCCAGCAGTGAAGGGTACAGGGTGTCATTAAAATCGTCCTACGAGCAGTACTTC.